One and the same sample provided the 24 T cell receptor beta chains below, sequenced in a study of T-cell reconstitution after alpha-beta-depleted transplantation in children. Researchers prepared the TCRbeta library using unique molecular identifiers, the study reports. TCRdb used MiXCR to reprocess the PCR reads, holding one entry per CDR3 protein. The table has about 500,000 distinct CDR3 sequences, approximately 10% seen once. Material: PBMCs, mostly from graft donor cells, obtained 180 days after TCRalphabeta/CD19-depleted stem cell transplant. Every receptor here comes from a female patient aged 2-10 years who had a stem cell transplant for aplastic anemia, so the T cells may come from the graft donor.

The gene calls are TRBV28 and TRBJ2-7; the match to TRBD2 covers 11 bases. The V gene end was trimmed by 2 bases and the J gene end by 2 bases; junction bases not matched to a gene: 8. Germline lookup yields CDR1 MDHEN and CDR2 SYDVKM. The CDR3 consists of 17 residues. CDR3 region: CASSLGASGRWAYEQYF. CDR3 sequence (DNA): TGTGCCAGCAGTTTAGGGGCTAGCGGGAGGTGGGCCTACGAGCAGTACTTC.

The chain combines TRBV7-8 with TRBJ2-1; 12 bases fit TRBD1. Germline CDR1 SGHVS, CDR2 FQNEAQ. V dropped 3 bases and J dropped 9; count of bases not matched to a gene: 6. This CDR3 has 15 amino acids. For the CDR3, the DNA is TGTGCCAGCAGCTTGGCGGGACAGGGGGCGCGTGAGCAGTTCTTC. Amino acid sequence: CASSLAGQGAREQFF. Variable domain in full (rest from reference TRBV7-8 and TRBJ2-1): GAGVSQSPRYKVAKRGQDVALRCDPISGHVSLFWYQQALGQGPEFLTYFQNEAQLDKSGLPSDRFFAERPEGSVSTLKIQRTQQEDSAVYLCASSLAGQGAREQFFGPGTRLTVL.

The table lists this clonotype with a few counts. The chain is built from TRBV28 and TRBJ1-2, with D possibly being TRBD1 (5 bases). Germline CDR1 and CDR2: MDHEN and SYDVKM. The CDR3 runs 13 residues. V lost 1 base, J lost 3 bases, and 6 bases lay in between. CDR3 amino acids: CASSLLGDYGYTF. The CDR3 DNA sequence: TGTGCCAGCAGTTTATTGGGGGACTATGGCTACACCTTC.

This clonotype was seen a few times. The chain combines TRBV10-3 with TRBJ2-7; TRBD1 matches 9 bases. Unmatched junction bases numbered 5, after V lost 5 bases and J lost 3 bases. The CDR3 sequence is 14 residues long. CDR1 is ENHRY and CDR2 is SYGVKD in the germline V gene. The CDR3 protein is CAISSGTGNYEQYV. The CDR3 nucleotides are TGTGCCATCAGTTCCGGGACAGGGAACTACGAGCAGTACGTC.

V gene TRBV20-1 combines with J gene TRBJ2-5; TRBD2 matches 11 bases. Germline lookup yields CDR1 DFQATT and CDR2 SNEGSKA (reference sequence). The junction had 8 bases not matched to a gene; V was cut back by 3 bases and J by 2 bases. The CDR3 runs to 16 residues. The CDR3 region is CSASPGLAGLQETQYF. For the CDR3, the DNA is TGCAGTGCTAGCCCCGGACTAGCGGGTCTTCAAGAGACCCAGTACTTC.

This clonotype was detected only a few times. The chain links TRBV15 to TRBJ1-2; D perhaps matches TRBD1 (5 bases). CDR1 and CDR2 (germline): LNHNV, YYDKDF (reference sequence). V was clipped by 5 bases and J by 2 bases, with 9 bases between them. The CDR3 loop spans 13 amino acids. In DNA, the CDR3 is TGTGCCACCAGCCTAAGACAGAACTATGGCTACACCTTC. Translation gives CATSLRQNYGYTF.

The V gene is TRBV27, the J gene TRBJ2-2; the match to TRBD1 covers 8 bases. Looked up from germline, CDR1 is MNHEY and CDR2 is SMNVEV (reference sequence). Trimming at V came to 2 bases and at J to 4 bases, leaving 6 bases not matched to a gene. The CDR3 contains 16 residues. CDR3 residues: CASSLHQGAVTGELFF. The CDR3 DNA is TGTGCCAGCAGTTTACATCAGGGGGCTGTCACCGGGGAGCTGTTTTTT.

This clonotype was seen only a few times. The genes are TRBV29-1 and TRBJ1-1, with no clear D. CDR1 SQVTM and CDR2 ANQGSEA come from the germline V gene. V lost 6 bases and J 7 bases, leaving 21 bases between the germline ends. This CDR3 is built from 14 residues. Here the CDR3 reads CSVRRDDAWFEAFF. The DNA of the CDR3 is TGCAGCGTACGACGTGATGACGCTTGGTTTGAAGCTTTCTTT.

The chain joins TRBV5-5 to TRBJ1-2; 7 nucleotides line up with TRBD1. Trimming took 1 base from V and 4 from J; bases not matched to a gene: 7. This CDR3 has 15 residues. CDR1 and CDR2 from the germline V gene are SGHKS and YYEKEE (reference sequence). The chain's CDR3 is CASSLTGAISYGYTF. DNA for the CDR3: TGTGCCAGCAGCTTGACAGGGGCGATTTCCTATGGCTACACCTTC.

This clonotype showed up many times. The chain joins TRBV11-3 to TRBJ2-7; tentatively, D is TRBD1 (6 bases). The V end lost 5 bases, the J end lost 2 bases, and 10 bases lay between the germline ends. Per germline, CDR1 SGHNT and CDR2 YENEEA. The CDR3 loop spans 13 amino acids. The CDR3 reads CASSPGQTYEQYV. The CDR3 DNA reads TGTGCCAGCAGCCCCGGACAGACCTACGAGCAGTACGTC.

The chain carries TRBV5-1 and TRBJ1-2, with D possibly being TRBD1 (6 bases). The CDR3 is made up of 13 amino acids. The germline V and J ends were trimmed by 0 bases and 8 bases, with 11 bases remaining between them. Germline V gene sequence: CDR1 SGHRS, CDR2 YFSETQ. The CDR3 here is CASSLDGRGGYTF. Here the CDR3 DNA reads TGCGCCAGCAGCTTGGACGGCAGGGGAGGCTACACCTTC. The whole variable domain, filled in from reference TRBV5-1 and TRBJ1-2, reads KAGVTQTPRYLIKTRGQQVTLSCSPISGHRSVSWYQQTPGQGLQFLFEYFSETQRNKGNFPGRFSGRQFSNSRSEMNVSTLELGDSALYLCASSLDGRGGYTFGSGTRLTVV.

V and J are TRBV25-1 and TRBJ2-1; 11 positions agree with TRBD2. The J segment lost 1 base and the V segment lost 3 bases, leaving 8 bases of the junction unmatched. The germline CDR1 and CDR2 sequences are MGHDK and SYGVNS. This CDR3 has 18 amino acids. The CDR3 is CASSEQILAGGSYNEQFF. The CDR3 coding sequence is TGTGCCAGCAGTGAGCAAATTCTAGCGGGAGGTTCCTACAATGAGCAGTTCTTC.

This clonotype occurred many times. This chain's CDR3 is CASSLVADGGYTF. The CDR3 DNA sequence: TGTGCCAGCAGCTTAGTAGCAGACGGGGGCTACACCTTC. V is TRBV7-6 and J is TRBJ1-2; D is unresolved. The CDR3 is 13 residues long. Trimming removed 1 base from V and 8 bases from J, with 11 bases in between. In germline, CDR1 is SGHVS, CDR2 FNYEAQ.

The V gene is TRBV18, the J gene TRBJ2-1; D is ambiguous. The V end lost 0 bases, the J end lost 7 bases, and 13 bases lay between the germline ends. Germline CDR1 is KGHSH and CDR2 is LQKENI. The CDR3 extends over 15 amino acids. Here the CDR3 reads CASSPPSLVGNEQFF. The DNA for the CDR3 is TGTGCCAGCTCACCACCGTCCCTAGTCGGGAATGAGCAGTTCTTC.

This clonotype has just a few counts. J is TRBJ2-3 and V is TRBV12-3 or TRBV12-4, with D possibly being TRBD1 or TRBD2 (6 bases each). The CDR3 sequence is 14 residues long. The V gene lost 1 base and the J gene lost 4 bases, with 9 bases spanning the gap. The CDR3 is CASSLGGAADTQYF. CDR3 nucleotide sequence: TGTGCCAGCAGTTTAGGGGGGGCCGCAGATACGCAGTATTTT.

This clonotype was seen more than once but under ten times. The rearrangement uses TRBV5-1 and TRBJ2-7; 7 positions match TRBD1. The germline CDR1 and CDR2 sequences are SGHRS and YFSETQ. V lost 1 base to trimming and J lost 2 bases; unmatched junction nucleotides: 3. This CDR3 region has 14 residues. The chain's CDR3 is CASSLWDSPYEQYF. The CDR3 DNA reads as TGCGCCAGCAGCTTGTGGGACAGTCCCTACGAGCAGTACTTC.

The chain uses TRBV28 and TRBJ2-7; D is ambiguous. V lost 3 bases and J 5 bases, leaving 14 bases between the germline ends. CDR1 MDHEN and CDR2 SYDVKM come from the germline V gene. This CDR3 region has 14 residues. CDR3 sequence: CASSFTQVMDEQYF. The CDR3 region has the DNA TGTGCCAGCAGTTTTACTCAGGTAATGGACGAGCAGTACTTC.

The rearrangement uses TRBV11-3 and TRBJ1-1; no reliable D call. CDR3 length: 13 residues. V shed 5 bases and J shed 3 bases, with 10 bases lying between them. CDR1 and CDR2 from the germline V gene are SGHNT and YENEEA. The CDR3 is CASSTTADTEAFF. In nucleotides, the CDR3 is TGTGCCAGCAGCACCACAGCTGACACTGAAGCTTTCTTT.

J is TRBJ2-1 and V is TRBV19, with D perhaps assigned TRBD1 or TRBD2 (5 bases each). V lost 6 bases and J 4 bases, leaving 19 bases between the germline ends. This CDR3 is built from 16 residues. In germline, CDR1 is LNHDA, CDR2 SQIVND (reference sequence). As DNA, the CDR3 is TGTGCCAGTAGGATGGGGACGGCAGAGCCGTACAATGAGCAGTTCTTC. Translating it yields CASRMGTAEPYNEQFF.

This clonotype was observed at least ten times. The rearrangement joins TRBV28 to TRBJ2-5, with D possibly TRBD2 on 6 matching bases. The CDR3 contains 16 residues. Germline values: CDR1 MDHEN, CDR2 SYDVKM. V shed 0 bases and J shed 5 bases, with 16 bases lying between them. CDR3 amino acids: CASSLWGVGGGETQYF. CDR3 DNA: TGTGCCAGCAGTTTATGGGGCGTCGGGGGTGGGGAGACCCAGTACTTC.

This clonotype was detected only a few times. The chain is built from TRBV7-2 and TRBJ1-6; 8 nucleotides match TRBD1. The CDR3 runs 15 residues. The trim removed 6 bases at V and 7 bases at J, leaving 8 bases unmatched. Germline assignment: CDR1 SGHTA and CDR2 FQGNSA. CDR3 sequence reads: CASRRQGAANSPLHF. In nucleotides, the CDR3 is TGTGCCAGCAGGAGGCAGGGGGCGGCAAATTCACCCCTCCACTTT.

In this sample, this clonotype turned up many times. The gene calls are TRBV12-3 or TRBV12-4 and TRBJ1-1; D call uncertain. The CDR3 consists of 16 residues. V lost 6 bases and J lost 0, with 17 bases in between. The chain's CDR3 is CASRPSRGHLNTEAFF. CDR3 DNA: TGTGCCAGCAGGCCTTCGAGAGGGCACCTGAACACTGAAGCTTTCTTT.

CDR3 in amino acids: CASSLPSSQYF. Here the CDR3 DNA reads TGTGCCAGCAGCCTCCCTTCGTCCCAGTACTTC. The gene calls are TRBV7-9 and TRBJ2-5; D remains unclear. Trimming left V 5 bases short and J 9 bases short, with 10 bases between. CDR3 size: 11 residues. Per the germline V gene, CDR1 is SEHNR and CDR2 is FQNEAQ (reference sequence).

The V gene is TRBV12-3 or TRBV12-4, the J gene TRBJ2-2; 10 bases are shared with TRBD1. The CDR3 contains 16 residues. J lost 2 bases, V lost 6 bases, and 6 bases had no gene match. The CDR3 DNA follows: TGTGCCAGCAGACCGGGACAGGGGCCAAACACCGGGGAGCTGTTTTTT. As protein: CASRPGQGPNTGELFF.